This TCR beta chain was sequenced for a study of cytomegalovirus exposure and HLA in healthy donors. At the level of the study: About 180 million T cells yielded 120 million or so unique TCR beta sequences, as an earlier analysis found.

Trimming at V came to 6 bases and at J to 7 bases, leaving 19 bases not matched to a gene. The CDR3 totals 17 residues. The germline gives CDR1 MGHDK, CDR2 SYGVNS. The table lists this clone with a few counts. Its antigen is unknown. This PCR relied on a set of 60 Vbeta primers and 13 Jbeta primers. Clones were sequenced by immunoSEQ multiplex PCR, and TCRdb holds only the in-frame ones, with some missing. The sample lists tens of thousands of clones, around 76% occurring once. Study-level findings and limits: Segments of the TCR beta V type were, in most cases, productive about 90% or about 30% of the time in an earlier analysis. The study flagged some 170 TCR beta chains as cytomegalovirus-associated. A later analysis linked a missense DCLRE1C variant to TCR beta V- and J-gene trimming.

The receptor was isolated from a woman in her 30s in good health and CMV-seropositive. J is TRBJ1-2 and V is TRBV25-1; 8 positions match TRBD1. Sequencing was done on a sample of PBMCs. The CDR3 coding sequence is TGTGCCAGCAGCCCTCCGGGACAGGTGGTGGGAAGTGGTGGCTACACCTTC. Its translation is CASSPPGQVVGSGGYTF.